The 26 T cell receptor beta chains below were found in one sample sequenced in a study of CD8 T cells in ankylosing spondylitis. TCRdb ran MiXCR on the 5' RACE reads and lists one entry per CDR3 protein. The data contain under 300,000 distinct CDR3 sequences, 10% to 13% of them singletons. Material: blood, either unsorted or a sorted T cell fraction (not recorded which). These receptors were obtained from a male donor with ankylosing spondylitis or in good health (not recorded which).

This clonotype was seen a handful of times. The chain recombines TRBV12-3 or TRBV12-4 with TRBJ1-1, with TRBD1 identical over 9 bases. The CDR3 has 14 residues. J was trimmed by 3 bases and V by 7 bases; bases with no gene match: 6. The CDR3 sequence is CASTFRDRDTEAFF. For the CDR3, the DNA is TGTGCCAGCACCTTCAGGGACAGGGACACTGAAGCTTTCTTT.

This clonotype came up many times. V gene TRBV27 combines with J gene TRBJ2-5, with a possible D match to TRBD2 (6 bases). This CDR3 has 14 amino acids. V was cut by 5 bases and J by 2 bases, with 12 bases left in between. Germline assignment: CDR1 MNHEY and CDR2 SMNVEV (reference sequence). The CDR3 nucleotides read TGTGCCAGCAGTCGGACTAACCCTCAAGAGACCCAGTACTTC. Amino acids: CASSRTNPQETQYF.

In its sample, this clonotype was seen many times. This chain links TRBV6-6 with TRBJ2-7, with TRBD1 matching 7 bases. Trimming took 7 bases from V and 7 from J; bases not matched to a gene: 7. Per germline, CDR1 MNHNY and CDR2 SVGAGI (reference sequence). The CDR3 has 12 amino acids. CDR3 amino acids: CASTLTGDEQYF. In DNA form, the CDR3 reads TGTGCCAGCACCCTAACAGGGGATGAGCAGTACTTC.

There are many counts of this clonotype. V gene TRBV4-1 combines with J gene TRBJ2-2; a possible D gene is TRBD2 (5 bases). This CDR3 is built from 14 residues. Germline values: CDR1 MGHRA, CDR2 YSYEKL. With 0 bases removed from V and 5 bases from J, the gap between germline ends came to 7 bases. CDR3 region: CASSQDPGTGELFF. DNA of the CDR3: TGCGCCAGCAGCCAAGATCCGGGAACCGGGGAGCTGTTTTTT.

This clonotype was seen repeatedly, ten times or more. The chain uses TRBV4-2 and TRBJ2-1; TRBD2 aligns across 10 bases. This CDR3 comprises 20 residues. In germline, CDR1 is LGHNA, CDR2 YNFKEQ. The ends lost 1 base at V and 2 bases at J; junction bases unmatched: 14. This CDR3 is CASSQAELAGAGGPYNEQFF. The CDR3, as DNA: TGTGCCAGCAGCCAAGCAGAGCTAGCGGGGGCCGGAGGTCCCTACAATGAGCAGTTCTTC.

This clonotype came up many times. The chain joins TRBV9 to TRBJ2-3, with a possible D match to TRBD2 (5 bases). The V end lost 4 bases, the J end lost 6 bases, and 15 bases lay between the germline ends. CDR3 length equals 14 residues. Germline loops: CDR1 SGDLS, CDR2 YYNGEE. CDR3 coding DNA: TGTGCCAGCAGCCCCACGGTAGCGACGGATACGCAGTATTTT. Translating it yields CASSPTVATDTQYF. Full variable domain (outside the CDR3, taken from reference TRBV9 and TRBJ2-3): DSGVTQTPKHLITATGQRVTLRCSPRSGDLSVYWYQQSLDQGLQFLIQYYNGEERAKGNILERFSAQQFPDLHSELNLSSLELGDSALYFCASSPTVATDTQYFGPGTRLTVL.

This clonotype was seen ten or more times. The rearrangement uses TRBV5-1 and TRBJ1-1, with 7 bases lining up with TRBD1. Losses at the gene ends were 6 bases for V and 3 bases for J; bases not matched to a gene: 8. CDR3 length equals 14 residues. From germline, CDR1 is SGHRS and CDR2 YFSETQ. For the CDR3, the DNA is TGCGCCAGCAAGGAGGGGGCGAGGGACACTGAAGCTTTCTTT. Its protein product is CASKEGARDTEAFF.

The count of this clonotype is one. The junction departs from germline at one end; a sequencing error may be responsible. The chain joins TRBV5-1 to TRBJ2-2, with a possible D match to TRBD1 (6 bases). Germline-derived CDR1 and CDR2 are SGHRS and YFSETQ. The CDR3 extends over 14 amino acids. The CDR3 DNA reads as TGCGCCAGCAGCTTACAGGGTGACACCGGGGCGCTGTTTTTT. It specifies CASSLQGDTGALFF.

This clonotype was recorded many times. The chain carries TRBV12-3 or TRBV12-4 and TRBJ2-2; 9 bases agree with TRBD1. V lost 6 bases and J lost 6; bases outside the gene matches: 14. This CDR3 contains 17 residues. The CDR3 loop reads CASRLPIGTGSPGELFF. The CDR3 DNA is TGTGCCAGCAGACTCCCCATAGGGACAGGGAGCCCCGGGGAGCTGTTTTTT.

This clonotype has ten or more counts. The J gene is TRBJ1-1, the V gene TRBV11-2; D uncertain. The germline V gene encodes CDR1 SGHAT and CDR2 FQNNGV. CDR3 length: 14 residues. Trimming stripped 1 base from V and 5 bases from J, with 11 bases between. The CDR3 DNA is TGTGCCAGCAGCTTAGGGATCGAGGGAACTGAAGCTTTCTTT. As protein: CASSLGIEGTEAFF.

This clonotype was counted many times. The J gene is TRBJ1-2, the V gene TRBV6-5; 7 nucleotides match TRBD1. The junction had 10 bases not matched to a gene; V was cut back by 7 bases and J by 2 bases. The germline gives CDR1 MNHEY, CDR2 SVGAGI. The CDR3 spans 15 residues. The CDR3 nucleotides are TGTGCCAGCAATTCAGACAGGGCGAGGAACTATGGCTACACCTTC. The encoded protein is CASNSDRARNYGYTF.

This clonotype was counted ten times or more. The chain combines TRBV5-5 with TRBJ2-5, with D perhaps given as TRBD1 or TRBD2 (5 bases each). The germline V and J ends were trimmed by 5 bases and 7 bases, with 21 bases remaining between them. The CDR3 is 15 residues long. Germline V gene data show CDR1 as SGHKS and CDR2 as YYEKEE (reference sequence). CDR3 nucleotides: TGTGCCAGCAGGTGGCCGGGGCCATTAATGGGGACCCAGTACTTC. It encodes CASRWPGPLMGTQYF. Looking up the rest from reference TRBV5-5 and TRBJ2-5 gives the full variable domain: DAGVTQSPTHLIKTRGQQVTLRCSPISGHKSVSWYQQVLGQGPQFIFQYYEKEERGRGNFPDRFSARQFPNYSSELNVNALLLGDSALYLCASRWPGPLMGTQYFGPGTRLLVL.

In its sample, this clonotype was seen many times. The gene calls are TRBV21-1 and TRBJ2-2; the table's D gene call, TRBD1, was not cross checked with the DNA. TRBV21-1 is listed as a pseudogene. The CDR3 length is 20 residues. CDR3: CASSKESLSRGRKNTGELFF. In DNA form, the CDR3 reads TGTGCCAGCAGCAAAGAGAGTTTATCTAGGGGGCGAAAGAACACCGGGGAGCTGTTTTTT.

This clonotype has just a few counts. The chain recombines TRBV11-3 with TRBJ2-1, with a possible D match to TRBD2 (5 bases). Trimming stripped 4 bases from V and 4 bases from J, with 14 bases between. The CDR3 loop spans 15 amino acids. Germline V gene lookup returns CDR1 SGHNT and CDR2 YENEEA. DNA of the CDR3: TGTGCCAGCAGCTCGGGCGGAGGAGGTTACAATGAGCAGTTCTTC. It specifies CASSSGGGGYNEQFF.

This clonotype was seen many times. The rearrangement links TRBV6-5 to TRBJ2-3; no reliable D call. The CDR3 spans 14 residues. The V and J ends lost 0 bases and 2 bases respectively, with 6 bases between them. Germline V CDR1 and CDR2: MNHEY, SVGAGI. The chain's CDR3 is CASSYSTSTDTQYF. The CDR3, as DNA: TGTGCCAGCAGTTACTCAACATCCACAGATACGCAGTATTTT.

This clonotype showed up many times. The J gene is TRBJ2-7, the V gene TRBV29-1; D is ambiguous. Trimming cost V 4 bases and J 1 base, with 11 bases left between them. Looked up from germline, CDR1 is SQVTM and CDR2 is ANQGSEA. CDR3 length: 13 residues. The CDR3 reads CSVGVGQSYEQYF. The CDR3 DNA sequence: TGCAGCGTTGGTGTAGGGCAATCCTACGAGCAGTACTTC.

The table lists this clonotype with many counts. The rearrangement joins TRBV7-2 to TRBJ1-2; TRBD1 aligns across 10 bases. Per germline, CDR1 SGHTA and CDR2 FQGNSA. Losses at the gene ends were 1 base for V and 8 bases for J; bases not matched to a gene: 1. CDR3 length equals 13 residues. Here the CDR3 reads CASSLGTGGGYTF. The CDR3 DNA follows: TGTGCCAGCAGCTTAGGGACAGGGGGAGGCTACACCTTC.

This clonotype was seen ten or more times. This sequence joins TRBV12-3 or TRBV12-4 and TRBJ2-2, with 9 bases lining up with TRBD1. V lost 5 bases to trimming and J lost 6 bases; unmatched junction nucleotides: 1. There are 13 residues in the CDR3. The CDR3 region is CASSGTGPGELFF. The CDR3 nucleotides are TGTGCCAGCAGTGGGACAGGGCCCGGGGAGCTGTTTTTT.

The sample holds many counts of this clonotype. V usage is TRBV29-1 and J usage is TRBJ2-1; the D call may be TRBD1 or TRBD2 (5 bases each). The CDR3 covers 13 residues. Germline CDR1 is SQVTM and CDR2 is ANQGSEA. Trimming removed 1 base at V and 10 bases at J, with 14 bases between. The CDR3 protein is CSVEGGRTSEQFF. CDR3 DNA sequence: TGCAGCGTTGAAGGGGGACGGACAAGCGAGCAGTTCTTC.

The chain has TRBV6-6 and TRBJ1-1; D may be TRBD1 (5 bases). The CDR3 length is 12 residues. The V gene lost 8 bases and the J gene lost 7 bases, with 14 bases spanning the gap. The germline CDR1 and CDR2 sequences are MNHNY and SVGAGI (reference sequence). The CDR3 loop reads CASRDSMDEAFF. The CDR3 DNA reads TGTGCCAGCCGGGACTCAATGGATGAAGCTTTCTTT.

This clonotype has at least ten counts. V is TRBV3-1 and J is TRBJ1-3; D is ambiguous. The CDR3 sequence is 15 residues long. Germline V gene lookup returns CDR1 LGHDT and CDR2 YNNKEL (reference sequence). Trimming cost V 0 bases and J 0 bases, with 6 bases left between them. The CDR3 nucleotides are TGTGCCAGCAGCCAAGATCTGGACTCTGGAAACACCATATATTTT. As protein: CASSQDLDSGNTIYF.

There are many counts of this clonotype. V gene TRBV30 combines with J gene TRBJ2-3, with 7 bases aligning to TRBD2. This CDR3 is 12 amino acids long. Trimming removed 3 bases from V and 6 bases from J; junction bases left unmatched: 3. The germline gives CDR1 GTSNPN, CDR2 SVGIG (reference sequence). CDR3 DNA sequence: TGTGCCTGGAGAGCGGGACCGGATACGCAGTATTTT. Its protein is CAWRAGPDTQYF. Based on the CDR3 plus reference TRBV30 and TRBJ2-3, the full variable domain is SQTIHQWPATLVQPVGSPLSLECTVEGTSNPNLYWYRQAAGRGLQLLFYSVGIGQISSEVPQNLSASRPQDRQFILSSKKLLLSDSGFYLCAWRAGPDTQYFGPGTRLTVL.

This clonotype has only a few counts. J is TRBJ2-7 and V is TRBV27; 7 bases are a match to TRBD1. Germline assignment: CDR1 MNHEY and CDR2 SMNVEV (reference sequence). The V gene end was trimmed by 0 bases and the J gene end by 5 bases; junction bases not matched to a gene: 13. The CDR3 has 17 amino acids. Here the CDR3 DNA reads TGTGCCAGCAGTTTATCGATGTGGGGTAACAGGGGAGACGAGCAGTACTTC. It yields the protein CASSLSMWGNRGDEQYF.

This clonotype was observed a few times. CDR3 protein: CTSITKRQFNQPQHF. DNA for the CDR3: TGCACCAGCATCACTAAGCGACAGTTTAATCAGCCCCAGCATTTT. J is TRBJ1-5 and V is TRBV1; the table's D call of TRBD1 was not tested on the DNA. TRBV1 is labeled a pseudogene. The CDR3 totals 15 residues.

This clonotype was recorded many times. The chain employs TRBV7-7 and TRBJ2-1; 8 bases line up with TRBD2. The trim removed 2 bases at V and 7 bases at J, leaving 4 bases unmatched. This CDR3 region has 14 residues. Germline CDR1 SSHAT, CDR2 FNYEAQ (reference sequence). CDR3 region: CASSLTGGGNEQFF. CDR3 DNA sequence: TGTGCCAGCAGCTTAACGGGAGGGGGGAATGAGCAGTTCTTC.

This clonotype was seen repeatedly, ten times or more. The V gene is TRBV5-1, the J gene TRBJ2-2, with TRBD2 as a possible D gene (5 bases). The V end was cut by 7 bases, the J end by 7 bases, with 14 bases between. Germline loops: CDR1 SGHRS, CDR2 YFSETQ. This CDR3 is built from 13 residues. The DNA for the CDR3 is TGCGCCAGCTCTCCATCGGGAATCGGGGAGCTGTTTTTT. This translates into CASSPSGIGELFF.